Presented here are 26 T cell receptor beta chains from one specimen sequenced in a study of T cell repertoires in cytomegalovirus infection. TCRdb processed the reads anew with MiXCR; each CDR3 protein has one entry. The sample has some 180,000 distinct CDR3 sequences, about 17% seen once; the top ten hold about 23%. The material sequenced was CD8+ T cells from PBMCs. Every receptor here comes from a human donor in good health (CMV status not recorded). Some clones in this sample may be carry-over from other donors' samples.

The genes are TRBV6-6 and TRBJ1-1, with TRBD1 as a possible D gene (5 bases). The V gene lost 3 bases and the J gene lost 0 bases, with 11 bases spanning the gap. CDR3 size: 15 residues. Germline V gene lookup returns CDR1 MNHNY and CDR2 SVGAGI (reference sequence). CDR3 residues: CASSYSDTLNTEAFF. The CDR3 DNA reads as TGTGCCAGCAGTTATTCGGACACCTTGAACACTGAAGCTTTCTTT.

V is TRBV28 and J is TRBJ2-7; D call uncertain. The CDR3 totals 13 residues. The germline V and J ends were trimmed by 3 bases and 2 bases, with 8 bases remaining between them. Germline-derived CDR1 and CDR2 are MDHEN and SYDVKM. The CDR3 protein is CASSFGSTYEQYF. CDR3 coding DNA: TGTGCCAGCAGTTTCGGCTCTACCTACGAGCAGTACTTC.

The genes are TRBV6-5 and TRBJ1-1; TRBD1 might be the D (5 bases). Trimming pared 4 bases from V and 7 bases from J, leaving 22 bases between. The CDR3 runs 16 residues. Germline CDR1 reads MNHEY; CDR2 reads SVGAGI. This chain's CDR3 is CASSFTASGTLGEAFF. CDR3 DNA sequence: TGTGCCAGCAGTTTCACTGCGTCAGGGACGCTAGGTGAAGCTTTCTTT.

The rearrangement links TRBV6-6 to TRBJ2-7; no definite D call. This CDR3 spans 15 amino acids. Between the trimmed V and J ends, which lost 6 bases and 0 bases, there was a span of 15 bases. The germline gives CDR1 MNHNY, CDR2 SVGAGI (reference sequence). CDR3 in DNA: TGTGCCAGCAGCCCTCCAGACGGCCTCTCCTACGAGCAGTACTTC. It codes for CASSPPDGLSYEQYF.

This sequence joins TRBV7-2 and TRBJ1-2, with unresolved D. CDR3 length equals 15 residues. Trimming took off 4 bases at V and 7 bases at J, with 19 bases between the two ends. Germline loops: CDR1 SGHTA, CDR2 FQGNSA. The CDR3 sequence: CASSSPDRRLSGYTF. The CDR3 DNA follows: TGTGCCAGCAGCTCGCCGGACCGACGATTGAGTGGCTACACCTTC.

This clonotype was seen a few times. The J gene is TRBJ2-1, the V gene TRBV20-1, with 7 bases that match TRBD2. The V gene end was trimmed by 2 bases and the J gene end by 4 bases; junction bases not matched to a gene: 5. Germline values: CDR1 DFQATT, CDR2 SNEGSKA (reference sequence). The CDR3 is 14 residues long. The CDR3 coding sequence is TGCAGTGCTAGAATCGCGGGGGTATACAATGAGCAGTTCTTC. Translation gives CSARIAGVYNEQFF.

V is TRBV20-1 and J is TRBJ1-6, with 11 bases matching TRBD1. J was trimmed by 4 bases and V by 4 bases; bases with no gene match: 6. This CDR3 is built from 16 residues. Germline V gene sequence: CDR1 DFQATT, CDR2 SNEGSKA (reference sequence). The CDR3 region is CSAIQGQGVYNSPLHF. The CDR3, as DNA: TGCAGTGCTATTCAGGGACAGGGGGTTTATAATTCACCCCTCCACTTT.

This clonotype has just a few counts. The rearrangement links TRBV29-1 to TRBJ2-7; tentative D call: TRBD2 (6 bases). V lost 5 bases, J lost 2 bases, and 16 bases lay in between. Germline loops: CDR1 SQVTM, CDR2 ANQGSEA. The CDR3 spans 14 residues. CDR3 nucleotides: TGCAGCGTTTCCCCAAAGGGAGGAGCCTACGAGCAGTACTTC. It yields the protein CSVSPKGGAYEQYF.

This chain links TRBV12-3 or TRBV12-4 with TRBJ2-1, with D possibly being TRBD1 or TRBD2 (6 bases each). The CDR3 consists of 15 residues. V was pared by 6 bases and J by 4 bases, with 16 bases between. The CDR3 loop is CASRPTGAKYNEQFF. CDR3 DNA: TGTGCCAGCAGACCGACGGGGGCCAAATACAATGAGCAGTTCTTC.

This clonotype was counted between two and nine times. One junction end disagrees with the germline gene, perhaps due to a read error. The V call is TRBV7-7, the J call TRBJ2-5, with a tentative D call TRBD1 (5 bases). The CDR3 covers 13 residues. Looked up from germline, CDR1 is SSHAT and CDR2 is FNYEAQ (reference sequence). Here the CDR3 reads CASSLGVQESQYF. In DNA form, the CDR3 reads TGTGCTAGCAGCTTAGGGGTTCAAGAGAGCCAGTACTTC. Looking up the rest from reference TRBV7-7 and TRBJ2-5 gives the full variable domain: GAGVSQSPRYKVTKRGQDVTLRCDPISSHATLYWYQQALGQGPEFLTYFNYEAQPDKSGLPSDRFSAERPEGSISTLTIQRTEQRDSAMYRCASSLGVQESQYFGPGTRLLVL.

This clonotype was seen more than once but under ten times. The chain uses TRBV28 and TRBJ1-2, with a tentative D call TRBD1 (5 bases). CDR3 size: 15 residues. V lost 6 bases and J 5 bases, leaving 19 bases between the germline ends. Germline V CDR1 and CDR2: MDHEN, SYDVKM. CDR3 sequence reads: CASSLGDMEVYGYTF. The CDR3 DNA follows: TGTGCCAGCAGCTTAGGGGATATGGAGGTTTATGGCTACACCTTC.

V and J are TRBV19 and TRBJ1-1, with D possibly matching TRBD1 (6 bases). This CDR3 is built from 15 residues. In germline, CDR1 is LNHDA, CDR2 SQIVND (reference sequence). Between the trimmed V and J ends, which lost 6 bases and 1 base, there was a span of 15 bases. The CDR3 nucleotides read TGTGCCAGTAGCCCCCGACAGGAAAGGAACACTGAAGCTTTCTTT. This encodes CASSPRQERNTEAFF.

This clonotype came up a few times. The chain recombines TRBV7-8 with TRBJ2-1; 9 nucleotides line up with TRBD1. This CDR3 has 17 residues. J gave up 1 base and V 1 base, and 5 bases lay outside the gene matches. Looked up from germline, CDR1 is SGHVS and CDR2 is FQNEAQ. DNA for the CDR3: TGTGCCAGCAGCTTAGTCGGGACAGGGTTTTCCTACAATGAGCAGTTCTTC. Translating it yields CASSLVGTGFSYNEQFF.

The rearrangement uses TRBV6-2 or TRBV6-3 and TRBJ2-7, with TRBD1 matching 9 bases. The CDR3 loop spans 15 amino acids. Germline V gene lookup returns CDR1 MNHEY and CDR2 SVGEGT. V lost 4 bases and J lost 7; bases outside the gene matches: 11. CDR3 nucleotides: TGTGCCAGCAGTTGGACCGGGACAGGGCCTGGTGAGCAGTACTTC. It encodes CASSWTGTGPGEQYF.

CDR3 sequence (DNA): TGTGCCAGCAGCCGGGACACAGATACGCAGTATTTT. It is translated as CASSRDTDTQYF. The rearrangement uses TRBV7-4 and TRBJ2-3, with D perhaps matching TRBD2 (5 bases). The V gene's germline CDR1 is SGHVT and CDR2 SQSDAQ. V lost 5 bases, J lost 2 bases, and 5 bases lay in between. The CDR3 sequence is 12 residues long.

This sequence joins TRBV12-3 or TRBV12-4 and TRBJ2-3, with 8 nucleotides matching TRBD2. V was pared by 4 bases and J by 5 bases, with 17 bases of the junction left unmatched. The length of the CDR3 is 18 residues. The CDR3 spells CASSSYGRGLAGLDTQYF. DNA for the CDR3: TGTGCCAGCAGTTCCTACGGCCGGGGGCTAGCGGGTCTAGATACGCAGTATTTT.

This clonotype was seen a few times. J is TRBJ1-3 and V is TRBV28; TRBD1 aligns across 7 bases. CDR3 length equals 16 residues. The J segment lost 0 bases and the V segment lost 6 bases, leaving 8 bases of the junction unmatched. Germline lookup yields CDR1 MDHEN and CDR2 SYDVKM. Written as DNA, the CDR3 is TGTGCCAGCAGCTCCCCTGGGACAGACTCTGGAAACACCATATATTTT. This sequence encodes CASSSPGTDSGNTIYF. The full variable domain, completed using reference TRBV28 and TRBJ1-3, is DVKVTQSSRYLVKRTGEKVFLECVQDMDHENMFWYRQDPGLGLRLIYFSYDVKMKEKGDIPEGYSVSREKKERFSLILESASTNQTSMYLCASSSPGTDSGNTIYFGEGSWLTVV.

This clonotype was recorded a few times. V and J are TRBV6-2 or TRBV6-3 and TRBJ1-1; no reliable D call. Germline CDR1 MNHEY, CDR2 SVGEGT. This CDR3 is 16 amino acids long. Trimming removed 2 bases from V and 1 base from J, with 14 bases in between. The CDR3 DNA reads as TGTGCCAGCAGTTACACCCGTTCTGAAGAGAACACTGAAGCTTTCTTT. Protein sequence: CASSYTRSEENTEAFF.

The table lists this clonotype with a few counts. V and J are TRBV4-3 and TRBJ1-2; D perhaps matches TRBD1 (5 bases). Per the germline V gene, CDR1 is LGHNA and CDR2 is YSLEER. Trimming cost V 0 bases and J 7 bases, with 18 bases left between them. This CDR3 is 16 amino acids long. In DNA, the CDR3 is TGCGCCAGCAGCCAAGATGGGCCGGGACCAATGTTTGGCTACACCTTC. It specifies CASSQDGPGPMFGYTF.

The chain employs TRBV27 and TRBJ1-1; 11 nucleotides align to TRBD1. V lost 8 bases, J lost 5 bases, and 4 bases stayed unmatched. Germline V CDR1 and CDR2: MNHEY, SMNVEV (reference sequence). CDR3 size: 13 residues. This CDR3 is CASGTGGRTEAFF. Here the CDR3 DNA reads TGTGCCAGCGGGACAGGGGGAAGGACTGAAGCTTTCTTT.

This clonotype was seen a few times. This rearrangement joins TRBV2 to TRBJ1-2; D remains ambiguous. CDR1 and CDR2 (germline): SNHLY, FYNNEI. Trimming removed 7 bases from V and 7 bases from J, with 10 bases in between. This CDR3 has 11 residues. The CDR3 reads CASISVVGYTF. For the CDR3, the DNA is TGTGCCAGCATCTCCGTGGTTGGCTACACCTTC.

There are a few counts of this clonotype. V usage is TRBV7-9 and J usage is TRBJ2-5, with D perhaps matching TRBD2 (5 bases). Trimming left V 5 bases short and J 2 bases short, with 12 bases between. The germline gives CDR1 SEHNR, CDR2 FQNEAQ (reference sequence). The CDR3 totals 14 residues. The CDR3 DNA follows: TGTGCCAGCAGCCCCCTCGGGGTTCAAGAGACCCAGTACTTC. As protein: CASSPLGVQETQYF.

V and J are TRBV7-1 and TRBJ1-2; the D gene is possibly TRBD1 (5 bases). TRBV7-1 is an ORF for which the function is uncertain. This CDR3 has 15 amino acids. V was clipped by 4 bases and J by 8 bases, with 20 bases between them. CDR3 sequence (DNA): TGTGCCAGCAGCTTAGCAACGGGGCCGAATAGAGGCTACACCTTC. This gives the protein CASSLATGPNRGYTF.

This clonotype has a handful of counts. In DNA form, the CDR3 reads TGTGCCAGCAGTTTCCCGGGACCACCTTACAATGAGCAGTTCTTC. The encoded protein is CASSFPGPPYNEQFF. This chain joins TRBV6-2 or TRBV6-3 and TRBJ2-1; possibly TRBD1 or TRBD2 for D (5 bases each). This CDR3 comprises 15 residues. Germline lookup yields CDR1 MNHEY and CDR2 SVGEGT. Trimming removed 4 bases at V and 4 bases at J, with 14 bases between.

This clonotype was seen a few times. This sequence joins TRBV7-9 and TRBJ1-1; D perhaps matches TRBD1 (5 bases). V lost 3 bases and J lost 1, with 15 bases in between. CDR1 SEHNR and CDR2 FQNEAQ come from the germline V gene (reference sequence). CDR3 length: 16 residues. CDR3 in amino acids: CASSLRGGGSNTEAFF. CDR3 DNA: TGTGCCAGCAGCTTGAGGGGAGGCGGCTCGAACACTGAAGCTTTCTTT.

This clonotype was counted between two and nine times. The genes are TRBV7-8 and TRBJ2-2; 7 bases match TRBD1. The CDR3 sequence is 15 residues long. V lost 5 bases to trimming and J lost 3 bases; unmatched junction nucleotides: 6. The germline V gene has CDR1 SGHVS and CDR2 FQNEAQ. The CDR3 reads CASSIQGPYTGELFF. The DNA for the CDR3 is TGTGCCAGCAGCATACAGGGGCCCTACACCGGGGAGCTGTTTTTT.